The rows below give T cell receptor beta chains drawn from one sample of a study of blood T cells in healthy people across ages. A single record per CDR3 protein comes from TCRdb applying MiXCR to the 5' RACE reads. The repertoire holds 700,000 or so distinct CDR3 sequences, with 40% to 45% as singletons. The source material was blood. These receptors came from a man aged 80 or over in good health. Both conserved end residues are part of each CDR3. A D gene is named only where the DNA matches it firmly. Expanded clones are given a class, and other clones once, few, many or no size at all.

J gene | D gene | clone size | V gene | CDR3 protein | CDR3 DNA
TRBJ1-2 | - | many | TRBV7-9 | CASSFVSNYGYTF | TGTGCCAGCAGCTTCGTATCTAACTATGGCTACACCTTC
TRBJ2-5 | - | - | TRBV6-1 | CASSEAGGGYGQYF | TGTGCCAGCAGTGAAGCGGGGGGCGGCTACGGGCAGTACTTC
TRBJ2-7 | - | few | TRBV2 | CASTYRPGAYEQYF | TGTGCCAGCACCTACAGGCCAGGGGCCTACGAGCAGTACTTC
TRBJ1-1 | TRBD1 | - | TRBV20-1 | CSASRGRLTEAFF | TGCAGTGCTAGTAGGGGGCGTTTGACTGAAGCTTTCTTT
TRBJ1-2 | TRBD1 | - | TRBV5-1 | CASSLDSGQGAYGYTF | TGCGCCAGCAGCTTGGATTCGGGACAGGGTGCCTATGGCTACACCTTC
TRBJ1-2 | - | - | TRBV7-2 | CASSLATANYGYTF | TGTGCCAGCAGCTTAGCCACAGCGAACTATGGCTACACCTTC
TRBJ2-5 | - | few | TRBV7-9 | CASSPWIGETQYF | TGTGCCAGCAGCCCCTGGATCGGGGAGACCCAGTACTTC
TRBJ2-1 | - | - | TRBV7-2 | CASSPLGRGRVNEQFF | TGTGCCAGCAGCCCTTTAGGGCGGGGTAGGGTGAATGAGCAGTTCTTC
TRBJ1-4 | TRBD1 | many | TRBV7-9 | CASSHTGDKGNEKLFF | TGTGCCAGCAGCCATACAGGGGACAAGGGTAATGAAAAACTGTTTTTT
TRBJ1-4 | TRBD1 | - | TRBV10-3 | CATRQGGNEKLFF | TGTGCCACCCGACAGGGTGGTAATGAAAAACTGTTTTTT
TRBJ2-7 | TRBD2 | - | TRBV12-3/TRBV12-4 | CASTSGDPPYEQYF | TGTGCCTCGACTAGCGGGGACCCTCCCTACGAGCAGTACTTC
TRBJ2-1 | - | - | TRBV7-2 | CALRLSLPERQFF | TGTGCCCTACGCCTAAGCCTTCCCGAGAGACAGTTCTTC
TRBJ2-7 | TRBD2 | few | TRBV20-1 | CSARTPERGHYEQYF | TGCAGTGCTAGAACCCCAGAGCGGGGCCATTACGAGCAGTACTTC
TRBJ2-5 | TRBD1 | - | TRBV15 | CATSNGQARETQYF | TGTGCCACCAGCAACGGACAGGCCCGGGAGACCCAGTACTTC
TRBJ2-7 | - | - | TRBV5-1 | CASSRGRGSSYEQYF | TGCGCCAGCAGCCGGGGGCGGGGAAGCTCCTACGAGCAGTACTTC
TRBJ2-7 | TRBD1 | - | TRBV12-3/TRBV12-4 | CASSLDTGQHYEQYF | TGTGCCAGCAGTTTAGATACGGGACAGCACTACGAGCAGTACTTC
TRBJ2-3 | TRBD2 | once | TRBV6-1 | CASRRMAPGLAGGSTDTQYF | TGTGCCAGCAGGAGAATGGCCCCAGGACTAGCGGGGGGGAGCACAGATACGCAGTATTTT
TRBJ2-3 | TRBD2 | - | TRBV4-3 | CASSQRASGRDTQYF | TGCGCCAGCAGCCAGAGGGCTAGCGGGAGAGATACGCAGTATTTT
TRBJ2-1 | - | - | TRBV3-1 | CASSRRNEQFF | TGTGCCAGCAGCCGGCGCAATGAGCAGTTCTTC
TRBJ2-3 | TRBD1 | few | TRBV14 | CASSQDRDRGTIDTQYF | TGTGCCAGCAGCCAGGACCGGGACAGGGGGACGATAGATACGCAGTATTTT
TRBJ2-5 | TRBD2 | - | TRBV6-2/TRBV6-3 | CASTPSGKGNEQYF | TGTGCCAGCACGCCCAGCGGGAAAGGTAATGAGCAGTACTTC
TRBJ2-2 | - | few | TRBV18 | CASSPLGGFSGELFF | TGTGCCAGCTCACCACTCGGGGGCTTTTCCGGGGAGCTGTTTTTT
TRBJ2-7 | - | - | TRBV6-2/TRBV6-3 | CASSNLGEQYF | TGTGCCAGCAGTAACCTCGGCGAGCAGTACTTC
TRBJ2-2 | TRBD1 | few | TRBV12-3/TRBV12-4 | CASSLATGTGGRSTGELFF | TGTGCCAGCAGTTTAGCCACCGGGACAGGGGGGCGTAGCACCGGGGAGCTGTTTTTT
TRBJ2-2 | - | - | TRBV6-5 | CASNEVGTSNTGELFF | TGTGCCAGTAATGAGGTGGGAACTTCGAACACCGGGGAGCTGTTTTTT
TRBJ2-7 | - | few | TRBV7-9 | CASLRGTGANNEQYF | TGTGCCAGCCTCCGAGGAACGGGGGCAAATAACGAGCAGTACTTC
TRBJ2-6 | - | - | TRBV20-1 | CSAPIAAGANVLTF | TGCAGTGCGCCGATAGCCGCCGGGGCCAACGTCCTGACTTTC
TRBJ2-5 | - | few | TRBV7-2 | CASSLSWTQYF | TGTGCCAGCAGCTTGTCGTGGACCCAGTACTTC
TRBJ2-1 | - | - | TRBV6-2/TRBV6-3 | CASSRAKEGEQFF | TGTGCCAGCAGTCGGGCTAAAGAAGGTGAGCAGTTCTTC
TRBJ1-2 | - | - | TRBV30 | CAWSVGRIYYGYTF | TGTGCCTGGAGTGTAGGTCGGATATACTATGGCTACACCTTC
TRBJ1-5 | TRBD1 | few | TRBV6-4 | CASNSPGQGKNQPQHF | TGTGCCAGCAACTCCCCGGGACAGGGGAAAAATCAGCCCCAGCATTTT
TRBJ2-1 | - | - | TRBV12-3/TRBV12-4 | CASSSYSNEQFF | TGTGCCAGCAGTTCTTACTCTAATGAGCAGTTCTTC
TRBJ1-1 | TRBD1 | - | TRBV5-8 | CASSLAGQATSEAFF | TGTGCCAGCAGCTTGGCGGGACAGGCAACTAGTGAAGCTTTCTTT
TRBJ2-5 | - | many | TRBV29-1 | CSVGGIKPQETQYF | TGCAGCGTTGGGGGCATAAAGCCCCAAGAGACCCAGTACTTC
TRBJ2-6 | - | - | TRBV15 | CATGVSFPGTNVLTF | TGTGCCACCGGGGTTTCGTTCCCTGGGACCAACGTCCTGACTTTC
TRBJ2-7 | - | - | TRBV30 | CAWGEANSYEQYF | TGTGCCTGGGGGGAGGCTAACTCCTACGAGCAGTACTTC
TRBJ2-1 | - | - | TRBV20-1 | CSAPVEVSYNEQFF | TGCAGTGCCCCGGTAGAAGTCTCCTACAATGAGCAGTTCTTC
TRBJ2-7 | - | - | TRBV20-1 | CSARGVNEQYF | TGCAGTGCTAGAGGAGTCAACGAGCAGTACTTC
TRBJ1-1 | - | few | TRBV7-2 | CASSLAWQNTEAFF | TGTGCCAGCAGCTTAGCATGGCAGAACACTGAAGCTTTCTTT
TRBJ2-7 | TRBD1 | few | TRBV2 | CASSEVGQDPYEQYF | TGTGCCAGCAGTGAAGTTGGACAGGACCCCTACGAGCAGTACTTC
TRBJ2-3 | TRBD1 | many | TRBV12-3/TRBV12-4 | CASSHGTGVTDTQYF | TGTGCCAGCAGCCACGGGACAGGGGTTACCGATACGCAGTATTTT
TRBJ2-2 | - | - | TRBV7-6 | CASSLVRRNTGELFF | TGTGCCAGCAGCTTAGTCCGCAGAAACACCGGGGAGCTGTTTTTT
TRBJ2-7 | TRBD1 | few | TRBV20-1 | CSASEDRPYEQYF | TGCAGTGCTAGTGAGGACAGGCCCTACGAGCAGTACTTC
TRBJ2-7 | TRBD2 | - | TRBV29-1 | CSVGDYLEQYF | TGCAGCGTTGGGGACTACTTGGAGCAGTACTTC
TRBJ2-5 | - | - | TRBV28 | CASSLLQGRGTQYF | TGTGCCAGCAGTTTACTCCAGGGGAGGGGGACCCAGTACTTC
TRBJ2-2 | - | many | TRBV6-5 | CASSYFSGSRGGELFF | TGTGCCAGCAGTTACTTTAGCGGTTCACGGGGCGGGGAGCTGTTTTTT
TRBJ2-3 | - | few | TRBV6-2/TRBV6-3 | CASSYPVPDTQYF | TGTGCCAGCAGTTACCCCGTGCCAGATACGCAGTATTTT
TRBJ1-6 | - | - | TRBV27 | CASTITTPSSYNSPLHF | TGTGCCAGCACCATAACGACACCGAGCTCCTATAATTCACCCCTCCACTTT